This TCR beta chain was sequenced in a study of glioma-infiltrating T cells. Study-wide results and caveats: Gliomas, especially low-grade, showed above-expected tissue-blood divergence; non-neoplastic patients showed below.

TCR alpha and beta CDR3 regions were amplified from RNA using iRepertoire nested multiplex PCR. Input was about 95-400 ng of tissue mRNA or PBMC total RNA. From the multiplex PCR reads, TCRdb called clonotypes with MiXCR, one entry per CDR3 protein. The sample has about 140,000 distinct CDR3 sequences; approximately 39% are singletons. V was pared by 2 bases and J by 3 bases, with 15 bases between. CDR1 and CDR2 from the germline V gene are DFQATT and SNEGSKA (reference sequence). This CDR3 has 15 amino acids. In the case of this clonotype: Its target is unknown.

The chain is built from TRBV20-1 and TRBJ2-3; maybe TRBD2 (5 bases). This receptor was obtained from a human donor with low-grade glioma or glioblastoma, undergoing nonglioma brain surgery, or in good health (not recorded which). The sequencing sample was made of glioma tissue, nonneoplastic brain tissue, or PBMCs (not recorded which). The CDR3 DNA follows: TGCAGTGCTAGACCGCTAGCTCCGGGAACAGATACGCAGTATTTT. This codes for CSARPLAPGTDTQYF.